The entry below gives a single T cell receptor (beta chain) sequence along with its context. Its antigen is not identified. The primer mix had 60 Vbeta and 13 Jbeta primers. Clones were sequenced by immunoSEQ multiplex PCR, and TCRdb holds only the in-frame ones, with some missing. The sample contains 95,000 to 120,000 clones, 82% of which appear only once. Trimming removed 5 bases from V and 4 bases from J; junction bases left unmatched: 10. CDR3 length: 16 residues. In germline, CDR1 is MNHEY, CDR2 SMNVEV (reference sequence). The data were taken from a study of cytomegalovirus exposure and HLA in healthy donors. Study results and caveats: One variant, a missense change in DCLRE1C, was linked in a later analysis to TCR beta V- and J-gene trimming. In a later analysis, CMV-associated beta chains were mostly HLA-associated, it appeared. Productive rates of about 90% or about 30% were seen for most TCR beta V segments in an earlier analysis. Researchers catalogued 164 TCR beta chains as cytomegalovirus-associated.

The sequenced sample was PBMCs. The genes are TRBV27 and TRBJ1-5, with TRBD1 matching 8 bases. The sequence came from a woman under 30 in good health and CMV-seronegative. CDR3 nucleotide sequence: TGTGCCAGCAGTAAAGACAGGGGACGGGCAAATCAGCCCCAGCATTTT. It translates to CASSKDRGRANQPQHF.